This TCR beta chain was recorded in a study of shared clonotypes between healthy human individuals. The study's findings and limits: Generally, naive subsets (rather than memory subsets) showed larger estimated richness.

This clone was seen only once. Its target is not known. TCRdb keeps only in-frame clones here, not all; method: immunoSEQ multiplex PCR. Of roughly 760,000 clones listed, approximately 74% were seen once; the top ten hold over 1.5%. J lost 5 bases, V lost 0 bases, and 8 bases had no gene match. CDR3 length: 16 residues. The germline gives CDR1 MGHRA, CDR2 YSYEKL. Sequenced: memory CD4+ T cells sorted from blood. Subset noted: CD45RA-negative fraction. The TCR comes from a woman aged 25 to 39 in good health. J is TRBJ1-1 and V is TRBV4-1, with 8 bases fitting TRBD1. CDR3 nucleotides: TGCGCCAGCAGCCAAGATACAGGGGGGACGGTAACTGAAGCTTTCTTT. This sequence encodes CASSQDTGGTVTEAFF.